The clone carrying this T cell receptor (beta chain) was detected a few times. Its antigen is not identified. This entry comes from a study of T cell repertoires in urothelial bladder cancer. General observations from the study: Urothelial carcinoma specimens: median roughly 5,600 T cells versus 25,872 in benign. Infiltrating lymphocytes: median roughly 2.2% in carcinoma versus 10% to 15% in benign specimens.

Libraries were prepared by immunoSEQ multiplex PCR; TCRdb keeps only in-frame clonotypes and omits some of them. This sample yields 5,000 to 6,500 clones, of which roughly two thirds are seen a single time; approximately 12% belongs to the top ten. Germline loops: CDR1 MDHEN, CDR2 SYDVKM. V was shortened by 6 bases and J by 1 base, with 10 bases between the two germline ends. This CDR3 has 13 amino acids. V gene TRBV28 combines with J gene TRBJ2-7; D is ambiguous. Source material: tumor-infiltrating cells from bladder cancer. This clonotype originated in a human donor with urothelial carcinoma. CDR3 DNA sequence: TGTGCCAGCAGGTCGCTATCGTCCTACGAGCAGTACTTC. Translating gives CASRSLSSYEQYF.